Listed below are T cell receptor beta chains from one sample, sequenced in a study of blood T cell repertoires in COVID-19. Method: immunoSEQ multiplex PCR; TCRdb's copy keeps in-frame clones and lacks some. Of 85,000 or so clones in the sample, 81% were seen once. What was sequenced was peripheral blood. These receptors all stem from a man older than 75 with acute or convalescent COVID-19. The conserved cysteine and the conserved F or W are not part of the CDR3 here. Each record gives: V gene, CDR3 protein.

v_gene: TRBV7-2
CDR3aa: ASRYSYNEQF

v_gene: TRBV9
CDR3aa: ASSVSTTVNIQY

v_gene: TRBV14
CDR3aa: ASSLQGNTEAF

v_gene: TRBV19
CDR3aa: ASSILQVGRENEKLF

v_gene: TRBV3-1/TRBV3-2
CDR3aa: ASSQDSGNIFREQY

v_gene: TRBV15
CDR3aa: ATSRDRMALNTEAF

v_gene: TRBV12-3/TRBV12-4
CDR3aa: ASGGTKNIQY

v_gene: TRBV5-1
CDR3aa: ASSLGGLYGYT

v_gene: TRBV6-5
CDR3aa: ASSKTEFSGYT

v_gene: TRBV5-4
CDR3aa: ASSLLTLAGGYGAYEQY

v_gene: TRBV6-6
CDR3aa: ASKHRDRGLTDTQY

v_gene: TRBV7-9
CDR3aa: ASSLKGAQGGGNTIY

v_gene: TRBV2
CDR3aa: ASRGHGLAGGNEQF

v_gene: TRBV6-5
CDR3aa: ASSKTGGGRQPQH

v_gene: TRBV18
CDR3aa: ASSPGTGMGSPLH